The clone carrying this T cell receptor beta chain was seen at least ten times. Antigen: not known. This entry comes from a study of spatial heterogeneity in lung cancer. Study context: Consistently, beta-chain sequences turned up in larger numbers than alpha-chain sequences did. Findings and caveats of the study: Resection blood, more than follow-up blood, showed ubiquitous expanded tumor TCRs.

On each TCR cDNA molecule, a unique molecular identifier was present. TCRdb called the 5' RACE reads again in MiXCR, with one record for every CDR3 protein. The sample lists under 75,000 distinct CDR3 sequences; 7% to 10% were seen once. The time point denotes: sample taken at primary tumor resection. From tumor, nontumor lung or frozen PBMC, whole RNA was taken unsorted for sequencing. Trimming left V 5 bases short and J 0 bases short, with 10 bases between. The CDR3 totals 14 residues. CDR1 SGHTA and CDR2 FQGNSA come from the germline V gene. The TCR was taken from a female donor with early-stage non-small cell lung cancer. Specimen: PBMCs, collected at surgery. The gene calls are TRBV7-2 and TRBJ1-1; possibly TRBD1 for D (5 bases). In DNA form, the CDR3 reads TGTGCCAGCAGCACCCGACAGCTGAACACTGAAGCTTTCTTT. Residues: CASSTRQLNTEAFF.